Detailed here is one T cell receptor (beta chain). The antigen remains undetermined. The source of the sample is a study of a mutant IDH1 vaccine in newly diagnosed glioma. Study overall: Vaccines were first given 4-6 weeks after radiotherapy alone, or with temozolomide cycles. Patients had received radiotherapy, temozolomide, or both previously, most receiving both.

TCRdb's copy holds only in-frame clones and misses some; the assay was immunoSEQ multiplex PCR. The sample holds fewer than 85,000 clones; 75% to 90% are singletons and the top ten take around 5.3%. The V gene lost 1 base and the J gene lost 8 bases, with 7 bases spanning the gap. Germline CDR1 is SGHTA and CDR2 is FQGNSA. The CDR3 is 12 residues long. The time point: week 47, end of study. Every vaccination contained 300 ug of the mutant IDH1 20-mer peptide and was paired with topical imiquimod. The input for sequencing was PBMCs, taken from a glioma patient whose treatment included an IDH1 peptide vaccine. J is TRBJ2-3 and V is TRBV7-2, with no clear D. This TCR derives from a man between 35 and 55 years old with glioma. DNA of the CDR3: TGTGCCAGCAGCTTAGGGCGAGGTACGCAGTATTTT. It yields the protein CASSLGRGTQYF. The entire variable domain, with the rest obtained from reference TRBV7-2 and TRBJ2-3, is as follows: GAGVSQSPSNKVTEKGKDVELRCDPISGHTALYWYRQSLGQGLEFLIYFQGNSAPDKSGLPSDRFSAERTGGSVSTLTIQRTQQEDSAVYLCASSLGRGTQYFGPGTRLTVL.